This T cell receptor (beta chain) derives from a study of CD8+CD57+ T cells in acquired aplastic anemia. Individuals selected for sequencing had exhibited CD8+CD57+ cell expansion on flow cytometry. Every patient presented with severe acquired aplastic anemia. The CDR3 contains 14 residues. V lost 4 bases, J lost 6 bases, and 7 bases stayed unmatched. Germline values: CDR1 ENHRY, CDR2 SYGVKD. TCR beta VDJ and CDR3 were profiled, and genomic DNA was the template. TCRdb passed the reads through MiXCR, listing each CDR3 protein once. The repertoire includes roughly 150,000 distinct CDR3 sequences, around half of them detected once, and about 2.8% sits in the top ten. This clonotype was counted many times.

This receptor was identified in a human donor with aplastic anemia. The specimen was sorted CD4+, CD8+, or CD8+CD57+ T cells (not recorded which) from PBMCs. The chain recombines TRBV10-3 with TRBJ1-1, with 8 bases lining up with TRBD1. The DNA of the CDR3 is TGTGCCATCAGTGCCCGAGACAGGGGACCTGAAGCTTTCTTT. Its protein product is CAISARDRGPEAFF.